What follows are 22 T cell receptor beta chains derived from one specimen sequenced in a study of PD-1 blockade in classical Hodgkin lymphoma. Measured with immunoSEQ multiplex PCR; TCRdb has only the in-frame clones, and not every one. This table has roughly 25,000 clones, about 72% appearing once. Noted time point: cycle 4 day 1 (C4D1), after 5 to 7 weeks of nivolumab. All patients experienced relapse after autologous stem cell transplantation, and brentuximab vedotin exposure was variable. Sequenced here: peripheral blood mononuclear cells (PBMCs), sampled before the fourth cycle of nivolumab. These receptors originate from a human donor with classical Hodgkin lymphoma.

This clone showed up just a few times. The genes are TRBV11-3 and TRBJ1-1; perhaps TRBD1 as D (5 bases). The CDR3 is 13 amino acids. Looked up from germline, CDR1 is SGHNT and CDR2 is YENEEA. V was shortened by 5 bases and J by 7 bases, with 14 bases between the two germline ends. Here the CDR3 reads CASSVGGVVEAFF. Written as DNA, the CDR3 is TGTGCCAGCAGCGTGGGAGGGGTTGTTGAAGCTTTCTTT.

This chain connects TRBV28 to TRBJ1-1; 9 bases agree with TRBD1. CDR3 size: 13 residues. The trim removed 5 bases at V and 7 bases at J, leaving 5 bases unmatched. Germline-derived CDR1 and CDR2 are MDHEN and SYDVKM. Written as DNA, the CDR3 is TGTGCCAGCAGTCCCCGGGACAGGGTTGAAGCTTTCTTT. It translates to CASSPRDRVEAFF.

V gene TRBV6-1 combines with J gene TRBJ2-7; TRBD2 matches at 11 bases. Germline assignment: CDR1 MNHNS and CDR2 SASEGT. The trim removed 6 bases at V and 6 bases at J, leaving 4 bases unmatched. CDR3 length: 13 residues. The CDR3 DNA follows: TGTGCCAGCAGGGTAGCGGGGGGGCTCGAGCAGTACGTC. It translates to CASRVAGGLEQYV.

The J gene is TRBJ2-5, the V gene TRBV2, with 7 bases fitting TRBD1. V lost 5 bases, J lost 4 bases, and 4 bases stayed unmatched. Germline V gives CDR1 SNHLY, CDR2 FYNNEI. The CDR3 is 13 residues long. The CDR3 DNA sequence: TGTGCCAGCAGTAGGGACAGAGGAGAGACCCAGTACTTC. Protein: CASSRDRGETQYF.

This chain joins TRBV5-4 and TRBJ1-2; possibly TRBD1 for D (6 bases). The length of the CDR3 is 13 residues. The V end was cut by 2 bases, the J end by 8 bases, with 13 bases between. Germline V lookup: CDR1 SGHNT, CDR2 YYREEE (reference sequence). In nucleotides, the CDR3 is TGTGCCAGCAGCTTAGGGGGGACGCGCGGCTACACCTTC. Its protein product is CASSLGGTRGYTF.

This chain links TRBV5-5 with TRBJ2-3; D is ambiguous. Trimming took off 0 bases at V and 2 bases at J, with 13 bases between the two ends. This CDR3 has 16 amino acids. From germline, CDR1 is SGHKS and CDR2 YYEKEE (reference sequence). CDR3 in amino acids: CASSLAGERLTDTQYF. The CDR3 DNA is TGTGCCAGCAGCTTGGCCGGCGAGAGACTCACAGATACGCAGTATTTT.

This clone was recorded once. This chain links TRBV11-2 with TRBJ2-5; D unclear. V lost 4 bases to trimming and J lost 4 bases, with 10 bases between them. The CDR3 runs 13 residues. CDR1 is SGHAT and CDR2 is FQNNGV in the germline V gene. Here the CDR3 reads CASSYRPGETQYF. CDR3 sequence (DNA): TGTGCCAGCAGCTACCGTCCGGGAGAGACCCAGTACTTC.

The CDR3 bases are TGTGCCAGCAGCAGAGACAGGGAACGCATAGAGACCCAGTACTTC. Amino acid sequence: CASSRDRERIETQYF. The genes are TRBV21-1 and TRBJ2-5; the table assigns TRBD1, which was not confirmed against the DNA. TRBV21-1 is labeled a pseudogene. The CDR3 has 15 residues.

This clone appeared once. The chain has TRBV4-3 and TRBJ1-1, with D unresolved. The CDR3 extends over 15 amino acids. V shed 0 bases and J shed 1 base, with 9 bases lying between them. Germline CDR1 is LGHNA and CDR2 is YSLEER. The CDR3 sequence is CASSQDPRPNTEAFF. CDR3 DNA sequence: TGCGCCAGCAGCCAAGATCCCCGACCGAACACTGAAGCTTTCTTT.

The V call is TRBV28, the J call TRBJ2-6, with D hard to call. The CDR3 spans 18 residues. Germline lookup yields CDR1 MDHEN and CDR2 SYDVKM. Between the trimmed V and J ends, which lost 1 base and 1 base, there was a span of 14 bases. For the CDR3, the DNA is TGTGCCAGCAGTTTATCCTCCGGCAGGCGGTCTGGGGCCAACGTCCTGACTTTC. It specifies CASSLSSGRRSGANVLTF.

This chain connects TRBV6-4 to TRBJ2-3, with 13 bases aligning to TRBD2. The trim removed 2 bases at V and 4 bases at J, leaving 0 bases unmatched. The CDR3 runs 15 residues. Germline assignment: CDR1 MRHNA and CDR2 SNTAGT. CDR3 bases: TGTGCCAGCAGTGACACTAGCGGGGGGGCAGATACGCAGTATTTT. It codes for CASSDTSGGADTQYF.

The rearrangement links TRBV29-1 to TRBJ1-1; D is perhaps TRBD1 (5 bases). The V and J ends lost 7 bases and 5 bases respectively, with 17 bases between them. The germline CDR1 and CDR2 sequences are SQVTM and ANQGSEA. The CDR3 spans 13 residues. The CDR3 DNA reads TGCAGCGGCTTGCCGGCCTCAGGGACTGAAGCTTTCTTT. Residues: CSGLPASGTEAFF. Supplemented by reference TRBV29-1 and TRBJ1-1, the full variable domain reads SAVISQKPSRDICQRGTSLTIQCQVDSQVTMMFWYRQQPGQSLTLIATANQGSEATYESGFVIDKFPISRPNLTFSTLTVSNMSPEDSSIYLCSGLPASGTEAFFGQGTRLTVV.

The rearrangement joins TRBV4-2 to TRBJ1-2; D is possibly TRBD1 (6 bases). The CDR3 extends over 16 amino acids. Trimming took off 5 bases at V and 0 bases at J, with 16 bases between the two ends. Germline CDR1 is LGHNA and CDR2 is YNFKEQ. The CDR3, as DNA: TGTGCCAGCAGCATATCCGGGACACCCTCTAACTATGGCTACACCTTC. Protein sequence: CASSISGTPSNYGYTF.

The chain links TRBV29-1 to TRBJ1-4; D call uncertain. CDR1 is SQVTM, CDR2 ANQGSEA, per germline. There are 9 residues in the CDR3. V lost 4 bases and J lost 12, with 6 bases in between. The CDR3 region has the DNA TGCAGCGTTGTAGGAGAACTGTTTTTT. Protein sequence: CSVVGELFF.

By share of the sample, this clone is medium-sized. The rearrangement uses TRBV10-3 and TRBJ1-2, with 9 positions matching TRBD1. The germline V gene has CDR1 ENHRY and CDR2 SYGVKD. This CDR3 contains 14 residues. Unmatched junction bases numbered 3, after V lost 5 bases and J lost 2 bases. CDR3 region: CAISLTGGNYGYTF. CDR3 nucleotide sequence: TGTGCCATCAGTCTCACAGGGGGCAACTATGGCTACACCTTC.

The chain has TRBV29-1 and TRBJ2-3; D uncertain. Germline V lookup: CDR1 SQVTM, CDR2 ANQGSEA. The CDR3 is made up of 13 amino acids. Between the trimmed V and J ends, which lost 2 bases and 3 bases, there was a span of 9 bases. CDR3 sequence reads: CSVEHGRTDTQYF. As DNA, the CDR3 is TGCAGCGTTGAACACGGCAGAACAGATACGCAGTATTTT.

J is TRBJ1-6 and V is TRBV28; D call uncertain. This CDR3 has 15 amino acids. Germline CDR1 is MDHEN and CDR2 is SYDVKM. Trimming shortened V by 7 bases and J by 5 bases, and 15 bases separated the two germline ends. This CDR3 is CASTLGSRNNSPLHF. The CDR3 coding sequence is TGTGCCAGCACCCTCGGCAGCAGAAATAATTCACCCCTCCACTTT.

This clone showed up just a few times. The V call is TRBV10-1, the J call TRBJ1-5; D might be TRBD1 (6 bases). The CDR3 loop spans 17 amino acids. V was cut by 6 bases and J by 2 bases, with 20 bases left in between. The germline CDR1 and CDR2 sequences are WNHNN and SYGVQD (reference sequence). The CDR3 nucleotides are TGCGCCAGCAGGGAGGCCCCACCTCCAGGGGGCAATCAGCCCCAGCATTTT. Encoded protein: CASREAPPPGGNQPQHF.

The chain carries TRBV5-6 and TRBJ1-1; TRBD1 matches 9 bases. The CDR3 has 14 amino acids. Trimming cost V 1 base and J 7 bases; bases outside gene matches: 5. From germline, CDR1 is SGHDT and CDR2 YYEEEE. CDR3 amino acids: CASSLTGGYSEAFF. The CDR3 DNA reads TGTGCCAGCAGCTTGACAGGGGGCTACAGTGAAGCTTTCTTT.

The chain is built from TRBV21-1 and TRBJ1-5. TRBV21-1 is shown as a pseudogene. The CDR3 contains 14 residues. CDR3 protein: CASSTGNSNQPQHF. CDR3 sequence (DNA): TGTGCCAGCAGCACGGGGAACAGCAATCAGCCCCAGCATTTT.

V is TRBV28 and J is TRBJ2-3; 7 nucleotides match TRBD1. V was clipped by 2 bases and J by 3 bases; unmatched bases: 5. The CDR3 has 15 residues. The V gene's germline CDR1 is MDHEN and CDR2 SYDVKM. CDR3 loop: CASSLEGGRTDTQYF. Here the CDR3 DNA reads TGTGCCAGCAGTTTAGAAGGGGGCCGGACAGATACGCAGTATTTT.

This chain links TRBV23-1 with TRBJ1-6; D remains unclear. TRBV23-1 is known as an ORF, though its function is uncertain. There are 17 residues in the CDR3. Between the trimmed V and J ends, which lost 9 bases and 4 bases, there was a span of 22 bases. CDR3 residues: CASRSYIHQTYNSPLHF. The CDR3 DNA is TGCGCCAGTAGATCATATATACATCAAACTTATAATTCACCCCTCCACTTT.